This TCR beta chain is drawn from a study of blood T cell repertoires in COVID-19. Overall study: There were acute and convalescent COVID-19 samples, and they came from the United States, Italy and Spain. The cDNA or gDNA used as material had been derived from T cells, B-cell-depleted T cells, or PBMCs.

Trimming removed 9 bases from V and 5 bases from J; junction bases left unmatched: 29. Germline lookup yields CDR1 SGHRS and CDR2 YFSETQ. The CDR3 has 20 amino acids. Profiled with immunoSEQ multiplex PCR; TCRdb holds only in-frame clones, not every one. Here the sample spans approximately 93,000 clones, over 80% being singletons. The sequence was obtained from a human donor in a cohort sampled during active COVID-19. The specimen was peripheral blood. This chain links TRBV5-1 with TRBJ1-1; 9 nucleotides align to TRBD1. The CDR3 spells CAIFSPGQGLSIGDWTEAFF. CDR3 coding DNA: TGCGCCATCTTCTCACCGGGACAGGGTTTAAGCATAGGGGACTGGACTGAAGCTTTCTTT.